One sample yielded the 2 T cell receptor beta chains listed below, sequenced in a study of T cell changes during pregnancy in multiple sclerosis. Profiling relied on immunoSEQ multiplex PCR, and the TCRdb table lists in-frame clones only, not all of them. The sample includes approximately 45,000 clones, about 90% of them seen just once. The sequences come from CD4+ T cells from peripheral blood mononuclear cells, collected in the second trimester of pregnancy. The receptors shown here come from a female donor in good health, enrolled as a control in a pregnancy study.

V is TRBV19 and J is TRBJ2-7, with no clear D. This CDR3 is 13 amino acids long. The germline V gene encodes CDR1 LNHDA and CDR2 SQIVND (reference sequence). V was clipped by 3 bases and J by 3 bases, with 9 bases between them. The CDR3 sequence: CASSIRQNYEQYF. The DNA of the CDR3 is TGTGCCAGTAGTATTCGCCAGAACTACGAGCAGTACTTC. Full variable domain (missing parts from reference TRBV19 and TRBJ2-7): DGGITQSPKYLFRKEGQNVTLSCEQNLNHDAMYWYRQDPGQGLRLIYYSQIVNDFQKGDIAEGYSVSREKKESFPLTVTSAQKNPTAFYLCASSIRQNYEQYFGPGTRLTVT.

J is TRBJ2-2 and V is TRBV7-2; no firm D call. Trimming took 5 bases from V and 3 from J, leaving 10 bases between them. Germline values: CDR1 SGHTA, CDR2 FQGNSA. The CDR3 loop spans 14 amino acids. The CDR3, as DNA: TGTGCCAGCAGCCCCACTTCGGACACCGGGGAGCTGTTTTTT. Protein product: CASSPTSDTGELFF.